This T cell receptor beta chain was identified in a study of cytomegalovirus exposure and HLA in healthy donors. Germline CDR1 is MGHRA and CDR2 is YSYEKL. The CDR3 has 16 residues. The ends lost 1 base at V and 5 bases at J; junction bases unmatched: 6. The PCR employed 60 Vbeta primers together with 13 Jbeta primers. The data were produced by immunoSEQ multiplex PCR, yet TCRdb's version contains in-frame clones alone and is incomplete. The sample yields fewer than 95,000 clones, around 84% seen once. This TCR was recovered from a man between 18 and 35 years old in good health and CMV-seronegative. The J gene is TRBJ2-1, the V gene TRBV4-1; 9 nucleotides align to TRBD1. Sequencing was done on a sample of PBMCs. CDR3 loop: CASSQVPGQGHNEQFF. The CDR3 coding sequence is TGCGCCAGCAGCCAAGTTCCGGGACAGGGCCACAATGAGCAGTTCTTC.